This entry is about one T cell receptor beta chain. The DNA is left out, because the CDR3 cannot be placed on it with certainty; the CDR3 is given as TCRdb lists it. The record originates from a study of blood T cell repertoires in COVID-19. In the study overall: PBMCs, B-cell-depleted T cells, or T cells provided the cDNA or gDNA that made up the material.

Per the germline V gene, CDR1 is MNHNS and CDR2 is SASEGT. The CDR3 comprises 14 residues, both ends counted. Original handling: Reference gene primer amplification gave nucleated cell count estimates. Generated by immunoSEQ multiplex PCR, the TCRdb table keeps only in-frame clones and is missing some. The DNA was the basis for D and trimming; V, J and clone size are from that table. Of some 360,000 clones in the sample, around 87% were seen once. The sequence was collected from a woman aged 60-75 years with COVID-19, enrolled during active disease. Sequencing was done on a sample of peripheral blood. The chain recombines TRBV6-1 with TRBJ1-2; TRBD1, the D gene given by the table, was not confirmed from the DNA. The CDR3 here is CASSSSQGANGYTF.